This T cell receptor (beta chain) was identified in a study of CXCR3-negative and CXCR3-positive naive CD8 T cells. The libraries of TRB cDNA were prepared using 5' RACE with UMI labels. Each CDR3 protein gets one entry in TCRdb, which reprocessed the 5' RACE reads and gives no DNA. The sample spans some 39,000 distinct CDR3 sequences; the ten largest clones claim around 2%. As regards this clonotype: Its antigen is not known.

Study-level findings and limits: Memory cells differed in TRBV-TRBJ usage, but naive CXCR3-negative and CXCR3-positive cells had similar usage.

Sequencing was performed on naive CXCR3- CD8+ T cells from blood. Specified subset: CD45RO-CCR7+CD27+CD95- naive CD8+ T cells lacking CXCR3 (TNR3-). This TCR derives from a human donor in good health. Some clones in this sample may be carry-over from other donors' samples.

CDR3 sequence reads: CASSPSRDWISGNTIYF. V gene TRBV7-9 combines with J gene TRBJ1-3. CDR3 length equals 17 residues. The germline V gene encodes CDR1 SEHNR and CDR2 FQNEAQ (reference sequence). The entire variable domain, with the rest obtained from reference TRBV7-9 and TRBJ1-3, is as follows: DTGVSQNPRHKITKRGQNVTFRCDPISEHNRLYWYRQTLGQGPEFLTYFQNEAQLEKSRLLSDRFSAERPKGSFSTLEIQRTEQGDSAMYLCASSPSRDWISGNTIYFGEGSWLTVV.